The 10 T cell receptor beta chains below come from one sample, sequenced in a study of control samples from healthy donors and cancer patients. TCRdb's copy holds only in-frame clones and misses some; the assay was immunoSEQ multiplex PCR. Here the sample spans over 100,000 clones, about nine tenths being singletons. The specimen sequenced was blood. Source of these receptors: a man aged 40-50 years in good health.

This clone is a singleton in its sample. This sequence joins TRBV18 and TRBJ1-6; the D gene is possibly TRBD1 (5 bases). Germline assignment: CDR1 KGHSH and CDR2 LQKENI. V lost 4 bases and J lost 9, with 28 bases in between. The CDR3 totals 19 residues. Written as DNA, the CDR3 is TGTGCCAGCTCACGGGACCTTGATAGTGTGGGGGACCGGGGTTCACCCCTCCACTTT. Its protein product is CASSRDLDSVGDRGSPLHF.

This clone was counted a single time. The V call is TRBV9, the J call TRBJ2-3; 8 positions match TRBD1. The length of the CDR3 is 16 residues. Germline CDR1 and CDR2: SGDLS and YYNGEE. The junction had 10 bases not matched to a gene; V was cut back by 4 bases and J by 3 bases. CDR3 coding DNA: TGTGCCAGCAGCTTCGGACAGGGACGAGTGACAGATACGCAGTATTTT. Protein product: CASSFGQGRVTDTQYF.

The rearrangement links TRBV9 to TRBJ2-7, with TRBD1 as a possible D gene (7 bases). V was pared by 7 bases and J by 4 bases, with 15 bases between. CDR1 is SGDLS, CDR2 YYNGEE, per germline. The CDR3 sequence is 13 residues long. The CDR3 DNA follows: TGTGCCAGCGGAGGGACAGCGGTTTACGAGCAGTACTTC. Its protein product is CASGGTAVYEQYF.

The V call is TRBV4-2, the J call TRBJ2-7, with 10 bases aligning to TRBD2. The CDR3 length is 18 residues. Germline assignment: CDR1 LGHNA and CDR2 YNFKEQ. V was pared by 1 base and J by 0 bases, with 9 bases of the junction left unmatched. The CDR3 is CASSQVISGGELSYEQYF. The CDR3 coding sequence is TGTGCCAGCAGCCAAGTTATAAGCGGGGGGGAGCTCTCCTACGAGCAGTACTTC.

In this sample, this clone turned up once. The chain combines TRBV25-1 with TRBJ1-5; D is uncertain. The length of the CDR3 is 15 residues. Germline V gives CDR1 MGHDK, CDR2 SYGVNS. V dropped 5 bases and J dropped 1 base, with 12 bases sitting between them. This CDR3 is CASSRGDSSNQPQHF. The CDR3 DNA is TGTGCCAGCAGTCGGGGAGATAGCAGCAATCAGCCCCAGCATTTT.

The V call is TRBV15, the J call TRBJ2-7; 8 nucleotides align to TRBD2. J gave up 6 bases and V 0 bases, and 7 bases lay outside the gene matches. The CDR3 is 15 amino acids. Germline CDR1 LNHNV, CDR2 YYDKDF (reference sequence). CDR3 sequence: CATSRDRVAGIEQYF. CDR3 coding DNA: TGTGCCACCAGCAGAGATAGGGTAGCGGGGATCGAGCAGTACTTC.

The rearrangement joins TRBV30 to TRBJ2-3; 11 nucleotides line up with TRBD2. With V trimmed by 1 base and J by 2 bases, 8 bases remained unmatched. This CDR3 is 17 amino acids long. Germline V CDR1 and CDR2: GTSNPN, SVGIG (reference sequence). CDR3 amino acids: CAWSALRTSGHTDTQYF. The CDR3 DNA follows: TGTGCCTGGAGTGCATTAAGGACTAGCGGGCACACAGATACGCAGTATTTT.

CDR3 sequence (DNA): TGTGCCAGCAGCGTAAGACTAGCGGGGGAGTTTTTGTTGATAAAAAACACAGATACGCAGTATTTT. Residues: CASSVRLAGEFLLIKNTDTQYF. The V and J genes are TRBV9 and TRBJ2-3, with 12 bases matching TRBD2. J gave up 2 bases and V 1 base, and 20 bases lay outside the gene matches. The CDR3 runs 22 residues. Germline loops: CDR1 SGDLS, CDR2 YYNGEE.

CDR3 coding DNA: TGCGCCAGCAGCTGGCAGACAGGTCCAGCAGAGACCCAGTACTTC. It codes for CASSWQTGPAETQYF. V usage is TRBV4-1 and J usage is TRBJ2-5, with a possible D match to TRBD1 (6 bases). This CDR3 spans 15 amino acids. Germline-derived CDR1 and CDR2 are MGHRA and YSYEKL. V lost 5 bases to trimming and J lost 4 bases, with 17 bases between them.

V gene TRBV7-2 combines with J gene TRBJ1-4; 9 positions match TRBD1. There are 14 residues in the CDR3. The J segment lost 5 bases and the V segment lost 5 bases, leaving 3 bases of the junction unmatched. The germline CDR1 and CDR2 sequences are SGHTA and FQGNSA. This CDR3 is CASSQDRGNEKLFF. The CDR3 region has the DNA TGTGCCAGCAGCCAGGACAGGGGAAATGAAAAACTGTTTTTT.